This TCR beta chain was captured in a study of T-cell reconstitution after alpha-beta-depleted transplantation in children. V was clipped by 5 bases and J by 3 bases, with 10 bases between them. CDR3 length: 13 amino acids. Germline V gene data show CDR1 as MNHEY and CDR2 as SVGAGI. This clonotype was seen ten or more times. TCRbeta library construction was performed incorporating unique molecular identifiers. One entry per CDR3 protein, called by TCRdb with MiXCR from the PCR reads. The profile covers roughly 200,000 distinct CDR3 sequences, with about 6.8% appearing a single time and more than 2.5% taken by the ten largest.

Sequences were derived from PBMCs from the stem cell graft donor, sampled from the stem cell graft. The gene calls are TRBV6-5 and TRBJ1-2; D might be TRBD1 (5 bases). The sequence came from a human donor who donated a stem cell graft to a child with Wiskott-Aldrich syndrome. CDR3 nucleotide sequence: TGTGCCAGCAGTCCAGGGAGGGACTATGGCTACACCTTC. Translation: CASSPGRDYGYTF.